This T cell receptor (beta chain) was captured in a study of blood T cell repertoires in COVID-19. The germline V gene encodes CDR1 SGHTA and CDR2 FQGNSA. Deletions cut 5 bases from V and 0 bases from J, with 7 bases between. This CDR3 contains 13 residues. Clones were read by immunoSEQ multiplex PCR, and TCRdb kept only the in-frame ones, dropping some. Among 330,000 or so clones, over 80% were seen once, and the ten largest hold just over 9.5%. Sequencing input: peripheral blood. The rearrangement links TRBV7-2 to TRBJ1-1; D is unresolved. The receptor comes from a young man with COVID-19, enrolled during active disease. The CDR3 DNA reads as TGTGCCAGCAGCGGAGGGTTGAACACTGAAGCTTTCTTT. This translates into CASSGGLNTEAFF.